Following are 25 T cell receptor beta chains from one sample sequenced in a study of blood T cell repertoires in COVID-19. Here immunoSEQ multiplex PCR was the method, and the copy in TCRdb shows in-frame clones only, minus some. The sample holds about 430,000 clones; over 75% are singletons and the top ten take 0.95% to 1.3%. Sequences were obtained from PBMCs or T cells enriched from blood (not recorded which). The receptors were sampled from a man aged 30 to 39 who had recovered from COVID-19.

This clone has a handful of counts. The chain carries TRBV27 and TRBJ1-5; maybe TRBD1 (5 bases). Germline lookup yields CDR1 MNHEY and CDR2 SMNVEV (reference sequence). V lost 6 bases, J lost 3 bases, and 15 bases lay in between. The CDR3 covers 15 residues. The CDR3 sequence is CASSVGGTYNQPQHF. The CDR3 DNA is TGTGCCAGCAGCGTCGGGGGGACCTACAATCAGCCCCAGCATTTT.

The genes are TRBV5-1 and TRBJ2-3; 11 bases map to TRBD2. The CDR3 contains 16 residues. Trimming cost V 4 bases and J 6 bases; bases outside gene matches: 10. The germline V gene has CDR1 SGHRS and CDR2 YFSETQ. The CDR3 nucleotides are TGCGCCAGCAGCGCACTCACTAGCGGGAGTCTTGATACGCAGTATTTT. This sequence encodes CASSALTSGSLDTQYF. Supplemented by reference TRBV5-1 and TRBJ2-3, the full variable domain reads KAGVTQTPRYLIKTRGQQVTLSCSPISGHRSVSWYQQTPGQGLQFLFEYFSETQRNKGNFPGRFSGRQFSNSRSEMNVSTLELGDSALYLCASSALTSGSLDTQYFGPGTRLTVL.

This rearrangement joins TRBV5-6 to TRBJ2-7, with D hard to call. The ends were cut back, 4 bases at V and 3 bases at J, with 5 bases in the middle. The CDR3 totals 11 residues. Germline lookup yields CDR1 SGHDT and CDR2 YYEEEE. The CDR3 DNA reads TGTGCCAGCAGCCTGTTCTACGAGCAGTACTTC. Translated: CASSLFYEQYF. The entire variable domain, with the rest obtained from reference TRBV5-6 and TRBJ2-7, is as follows: DAGVTQSPTHLIKTRGQQVTLRCSPKSGHDTVSWYQQALGQGPQFIFQYYEEEERQRGNFPDRFSGHQFPNYSSELNVNALLLGDSALYLCASSLFYEQYFGPGTRLTVT.

The chain combines TRBV7-9 with TRBJ2-5, with 9 nucleotides matching TRBD1. J was trimmed by 5 bases and V by 3 bases; bases with no gene match: 7. Germline loops: CDR1 SEHNR, CDR2 FQNEAQ (reference sequence). The CDR3 length is 15 residues. The chain's CDR3 is CASSLPQGARETQYF. The DNA for the CDR3 is TGTGCCAGCAGCTTGCCACAGGGGGCACGGGAGACCCAGTACTTC.

This chain joins TRBV28 and TRBJ2-3; 9 bases fit TRBD2. V lost 5 bases and J lost 0; bases outside the gene matches: 12. Germline V lookup: CDR1 MDHEN, CDR2 SYDVKM. The CDR3 consists of 18 residues. CDR3 region: CASSPSWASGTSTDTQYF. Here the CDR3 DNA reads TGTGCCAGCAGTCCTTCGTGGGCTAGCGGGACGAGCACAGATACGCAGTATTTT. Complete variable domain (other parts from reference TRBV28 and TRBJ2-3): DVKVTQSSRYLVKRTGEKVFLECVQDMDHENMFWYRQDPGLGLRLIYFSYDVKMKEKGDIPEGYSVSREKKERFSLILESASTNQTSMYLCASSPSWASGTSTDTQYFGPGTRLTVL.

This sequence joins TRBV20-1 and TRBJ1-2; D not resolved. Per germline, CDR1 DFQATT and CDR2 SNEGSKA (reference sequence). This CDR3 region has 11 residues. In nucleotides, the CDR3 is TGCAGCGTCCCAGCAGGCGGGGGCTACACCTTC. Its protein product is CSVPAGGGYTF.

This clone was seen only once. The chain uses TRBV7-6 and TRBJ2-2; tentatively, D is TRBD2 (5 bases). Trimming removed 5 bases at V and 6 bases at J, with 16 bases between. Germline loops: CDR1 SGHVS, CDR2 FNYEAQ. The CDR3 extends over 15 amino acids. The CDR3 sequence is CASSPRPNGAGELFF. CDR3 sequence (DNA): TGTGCCAGCAGCCCCCGGCCCAACGGGGCCGGGGAGCTGTTTTTT.

The CDR3: CAWSARWRTSGRGGHEQYF. DNA of the CDR3: TGTGCCTGGAGTGCCCGTTGGAGGACTAGCGGGAGAGGTGGGCACGAGCAGTACTTC. The rearrangement uses TRBV30 and TRBJ2-7; TRBD2 aligns across 13 bases. Trimming took 1 base from V and 5 from J; bases not matched to a gene: 17. The germline CDR1 and CDR2 sequences are GTSNPN and SVGIG (reference sequence). The CDR3 sequence is 19 residues long.

V is TRBV6-1 and J is TRBJ2-5; D remains ambiguous. Trimming removed 0 bases from V and 8 bases from J, with 16 bases in between. The germline CDR1 and CDR2 sequences are MNHNS and SASEGT. The CDR3 length is 15 residues. The CDR3 DNA sequence: TGTGCCAGCAGTGAAGCGCTTCCAGGCCTCGGAACCCAGTACTTC. Translated: CASSEALPGLGTQYF.

The chain carries TRBV19 and TRBJ1-6; a weak D match, TRBD1 (6 bases). With 6 bases removed from V and 7 bases from J, the gap between germline ends came to 16 bases. Germline V gives CDR1 LNHDA, CDR2 SQIVND (reference sequence). This CDR3 has 15 residues. The CDR3, as DNA: TGTGCCAGTAGACCCTTGGACAGCAGAAATTCACCCCTCCACTTT. Translating it yields CASRPLDSRNSPLHF. The variable domain in full, completed from reference TRBV19 and TRBJ1-6, reads DGGITQSPKYLFRKEGQNVTLSCEQNLNHDAMYWYRQDPGQGLRLIYYSQIVNDFQKGDIAEGYSVSREKKESFPLTVTSAQKNPTAFYLCASRPLDSRNSPLHFGNGTRLTVT.

The CDR3 coding sequence is TGTGCCAGCAGCCTTGAGGGAACTAATGAAAAACTGTTTTTT. Amino acids: CASSLEGTNEKLFF. V is TRBV4-2 and J is TRBJ1-4; D is unresolved. Deletions cut 4 bases from V and 1 base from J, with 7 bases between. CDR1 is LGHNA and CDR2 is YNFKEQ in the germline V gene. There are 14 residues in the CDR3.

The chain employs TRBV7-7 and TRBJ2-5, with 8 nucleotides matching TRBD2. Trimming cost V 4 bases and J 5 bases; bases outside gene matches: 9. Germline CDR1 reads SSHAT; CDR2 reads FNYEAQ (reference sequence). The CDR3 is made up of 15 amino acids. CDR3 DNA sequence: TGTGCCAGCAGCTATACAGCGGGAGTTCGGGAGACCCAGTACTTC. Encoded protein: CASSYTAGVRETQYF. Full variable domain (outside the CDR3, taken from reference TRBV7-7 and TRBJ2-5): GAGVSQSPRYKVTKRGQDVTLRCDPISSHATLYWYQQALGQGPEFLTYFNYEAQPDKSGLPSDRFSAERPEGSISTLTIQRTEQRDSAMYRCASSYTAGVRETQYFGPGTRLLVL.

The chain joins TRBV19 to TRBJ2-2; 14 bases align to TRBD2. The J segment lost 5 bases and the V segment lost 5 bases, leaving 4 bases of the junction unmatched. Looked up from germline, CDR1 is LNHDA and CDR2 is SQIVND (reference sequence). This CDR3 is built from 16 residues. The CDR3 nucleotides are TGTGCCAGTAGTCTCGGGACTAGCGGGAGTACCGGGGAGCTGTTTTTT. It encodes CASSLGTSGSTGELFF.

The chain employs TRBV28 and TRBJ1-1; D is uncertain. The CDR3 runs to 13 residues. Trimming took off 2 bases at V and 7 bases at J, with 11 bases between the two ends. From germline, CDR1 is MDHEN and CDR2 SYDVKM. The CDR3 reads CASSLIQTGEAFF. The CDR3 bases are TGTGCCAGCAGTTTAATCCAAACGGGTGAAGCTTTCTTT.

The genes are TRBV11-2 and TRBJ2-1, with 8 bases identical to TRBD2. CDR1 and CDR2 from the germline V gene are SGHAT and FQNNGV. The CDR3 extends over 17 amino acids. With 5 bases clipped from V and 0 bases from J, the junction kept 9 bases outside the gene matches. The CDR3 DNA is TGTGCCAGCAGCGGATACCTGAGCGGGAGCTCCTACAATGAGCAGTTCTTC. Translating gives CASSGYLSGSSYNEQFF.

The V gene is TRBV7-9, the J gene TRBJ2-1, with 10 nucleotides matching TRBD1. With V trimmed by 5 bases and J by 9 bases, 10 bases remained unmatched. The germline gives CDR1 SEHNR, CDR2 FQNEAQ (reference sequence). There are 15 residues in the CDR3. For the CDR3, the DNA is TGTGCCAGCAGCCTCCCGGGACAGGGGAGGGTTGAGCAGTTCTTC. It yields the protein CASSLPGQGRVEQFF. The entire variable domain, with the rest obtained from reference TRBV7-9 and TRBJ2-1, is as follows: DTGVSQNPRHKITKRGQNVTFRCDPISEHNRLYWYRQTLGQGPEFLTYFQNEAQLEKSRLLSDRFSAERPKGSFSTLEIQRTEQGDSAMYLCASSLPGQGRVEQFFGPGTRLTVL.

The chain employs TRBV10-1 and TRBJ1-5, with D unresolved. This CDR3 is 14 amino acids long. With 2 bases removed from V and 0 bases from J, the gap between germline ends came to 5 bases. Germline V gene lookup returns CDR1 WNHNN and CDR2 SYGVQD (reference sequence). CDR3 in amino acids: CASSEQNSNQPQHF. The CDR3 DNA reads as TGCGCCAGCAGTGAGCAGAATAGCAATCAGCCCCAGCATTTT.

CDR3 DNA: TGTGCCAGCAGTTTTTCTAGCGGGACAGATACGCAGTATTTT. Amino acid sequence: CASSFSSGTDTQYF. The chain employs TRBV28 and TRBJ2-3; 8 bases line up with TRBD2. Trimming at V came to 3 bases and at J to 3 bases, leaving 2 bases not matched to a gene. This CDR3 is built from 14 residues. Germline values: CDR1 MDHEN, CDR2 SYDVKM.

The J gene is TRBJ2-5, the V gene TRBV7-9; perhaps TRBD2 as D (5 bases). Trimming cost V 5 bases and J 5 bases, with 24 bases left between them. Germline V gene sequence: CDR1 SEHNR, CDR2 FQNEAQ (reference sequence). The CDR3 runs 17 residues. CDR3 in amino acids: CASSPEWRNQDQETQYF. DNA of the CDR3: TGTGCCAGCAGCCCCGAATGGAGGAACCAAGATCAGGAGACCCAGTACTTC.

V usage is TRBV7-9 and J usage is TRBJ2-1; D is perhaps TRBD2 (6 bases). V was cut by 1 base and J by 2 bases, with 9 bases left in between. The CDR3 runs 15 residues. Germline V gene data show CDR1 as SEHNR and CDR2 as FQNEAQ (reference sequence). The CDR3 DNA follows: TGTGCCAGCAGCTTAGTCGGGGGTACCTACAATGAGCAGTTCTTC. Translating gives CASSLVGGTYNEQFF.

V is TRBV6-1 and J is TRBJ1-2; tentative D call: TRBD1 (5 bases). Trimming shortened V by 2 bases and J by 5 bases, and 12 bases separated the two germline ends. CDR3 length: 14 amino acids. Germline V gene data show CDR1 as MNHNS and CDR2 as SASEGT. The CDR3 coding sequence is TGTGCCAGCAGTGAAAACTCGCGGGGGTATGGCTACACCTTC. This encodes CASSENSRGYGYTF.

The V gene is TRBV2, the J gene TRBJ2-7, with 10 bases matching TRBD1. This CDR3 has 15 amino acids. The germline V gene encodes CDR1 SNHLY and CDR2 FYNNEI. Trimming removed 1 base from V and 3 bases from J; junction bases left unmatched: 3. The CDR3 loop is CASSEEGQGFYEQYF. The CDR3 DNA sequence: TGTGCCAGCAGTGAAGAGGGACAGGGGTTCTACGAGCAGTACTTC.

V gene TRBV19 combines with J gene TRBJ1-1; D remains unclear. This CDR3 comprises 15 residues. Germline lookup yields CDR1 LNHDA and CDR2 SQIVND (reference sequence). V gave up 1 base and J gave up 4 bases, with 13 bases separating them. CDR3 DNA sequence: TGTGCCAGTAGTATAGTGGAACCTCGGGGCACTGAAGCTTTCTTT. This encodes CASSIVEPRGTEAFF.

J is TRBJ2-1 and V is TRBV6-4, with 10 bases fitting TRBD2. The CDR3 has 15 amino acids. V lost 2 bases, J lost 7 bases, and 5 bases stayed unmatched. Germline lookup yields CDR1 MRHNA and CDR2 SNTAGT. The CDR3 coding sequence is TGTGCCAGCAGTGACACTAGCGGGATTGGAAATGAGCAGTTCTTC. This encodes CASSDTSGIGNEQFF.

The V call is TRBV7-2, the J call TRBJ2-7; 11 positions match TRBD2. The CDR3 covers 15 residues. Trimming cost V 4 bases and J 2 bases; bases outside gene matches: 4. Germline-derived CDR1 and CDR2 are SGHTA and FQGNSA. In DNA form, the CDR3 reads TGTGCCAGCAGCTCGACTAGCGGGACCACCTACGAGCAGTACTTC. This sequence encodes CASSSTSGTTYEQYF.